These 2 T cell receptor beta chains share one sample of origin, sequenced in a study of T cells in Graves' hyperthyroidism and ophthalmopathy. RNA transcripts provided the source from which TCR beta CDR3 regions were amplified. HTBI primers drove first-round RT-PCR of the TCR CDR3. TCRdb called the multiplex PCR reads again in MiXCR, with one record for every CDR3 protein. The sample gives some 440,000 distinct CDR3 sequences, about 15% of which show up once; over 7.5% is in the top ten. Material for sequencing was blood. These receptors were collected from a woman younger than 30 with Graves' hyperthyroidism.

The chain carries TRBV2 and TRBJ1-1; 8 bases line up with TRBD1. Germline V gene data show CDR1 as SNHLY and CDR2 as FYNNEI. The CDR3 runs 14 residues. Germline trimming cut 5 bases from V and 2 bases from J; bases unmatched to any gene: 4. Here the CDR3 DNA reads TGTGCCAGCAGTACTGGACAGGGAAACACTGAAGCTTTCTTT. It yields the protein CASSTGQGNTEAFF. Full variable domain (outside the CDR3, taken from reference TRBV2 and TRBJ1-1): EPEVTQTPSHQVTQMGQEVILRCVPISNHLYFYWYRQILGQKVEFLVSFYNNEISEKSEIFDDQFSVERPDGSNFTLKIRSTKLEDSAMYFCASSTGQGNTEAFFGQGTRLTVV.

This clonotype was counted many times. J is TRBJ2-5 and V is TRBV6-1; TRBD1 agrees at 9 bases. Germline-derived CDR1 and CDR2 are MNHNS and SASEGT. The CDR3 is made up of 15 amino acids. Trimming took 5 bases from V and 2 from J; bases not matched to a gene: 6. The CDR3 DNA is TGTGCCAGCAGTAAACAGACAGGGGGACAAGAGACCCAGTACTTC. It yields the protein CASSKQTGGQETQYF.